This T cell receptor (beta chain) was found in a study of control samples from healthy donors and cancer patients. V dropped 4 bases and J dropped 4 bases, with 14 bases sitting between them. Germline assignment: CDR1 LGHNA and CDR2 YSLEER. The CDR3 sequence is 16 residues long. Assay used: immunoSEQ multiplex PCR; TCRdb lists only in-frame clones, some missing. The repertoire holds approximately 110,000 clones, with approximately 91% as singletons. This sequence joins TRBV4-3 and TRBJ1-6; D is ambiguous. The clonotype was recovered from a woman aged 18 to 35 in good health. Sequencing was done on a sample of blood. The CDR3 loop is CASSPLAGRYNSPLHF. DNA of the CDR3: TGCGCCAGCAGCCCCCTCGCAGGCAGATATAATTCACCCCTCCACTTT.